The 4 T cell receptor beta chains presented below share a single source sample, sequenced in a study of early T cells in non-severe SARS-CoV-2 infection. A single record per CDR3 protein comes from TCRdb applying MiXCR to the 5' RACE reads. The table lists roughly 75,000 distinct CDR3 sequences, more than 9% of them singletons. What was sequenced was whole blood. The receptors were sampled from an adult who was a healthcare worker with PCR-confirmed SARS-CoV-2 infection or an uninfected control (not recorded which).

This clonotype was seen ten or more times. CDR3 in DNA: TGCGCCAGCAGCCAAGATGGGTGGGGGTACAATGAGCAGTTCTTC. It is translated as CASSQDGWGYNEQFF. This chain links TRBV4-1 with TRBJ2-1; either TRBD1 or TRBD2 may supply D (5 bases each). Germline V CDR1 and CDR2: MGHRA, YSYEKL. V dropped 0 bases and J dropped 4 bases, with 10 bases sitting between them. This CDR3 spans 15 amino acids.

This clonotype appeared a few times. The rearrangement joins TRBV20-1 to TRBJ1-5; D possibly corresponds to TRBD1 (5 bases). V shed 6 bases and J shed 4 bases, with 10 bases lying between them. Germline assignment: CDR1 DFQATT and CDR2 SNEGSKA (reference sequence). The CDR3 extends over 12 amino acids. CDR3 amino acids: CSAARGNQPQHF. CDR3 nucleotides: TGCAGTGCAGCTCGGGGGAATCAGCCCCAGCATTTT.

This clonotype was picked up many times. The CDR3 reads CSARDLVGLAVYNEQFF. DNA for the CDR3: TGCAGTGCTAGAGATCTGGTGGGACTAGCGGTTTACAATGAGCAGTTCTTC. The chain couples TRBV20-1 to TRBJ2-1, with TRBD2 identical over 11 bases. This CDR3 comprises 17 residues. Germline CDR1 and CDR2: DFQATT and SNEGSKA (reference sequence). The J segment lost 4 bases and the V segment lost 0 bases, leaving 8 bases of the junction unmatched.

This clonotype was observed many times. In DNA form, the CDR3 reads TGTGCCAGCAGTTTATGGGCTAGCGGGTCTCCCCAGCAAGAGACCCAGTACTTC. It specifies CASSLWASGSPQQETQYF. The V and J genes are TRBV27 and TRBJ2-5; 8 nucleotides line up with TRBD2. The V gene end was trimmed by 1 base and the J gene end by 2 bases; junction bases not matched to a gene: 12. CDR1 is MNHEY, CDR2 SMNVEV, per germline (reference sequence). The length of the CDR3 is 18 residues.